Listed below are T cell receptor beta chains from one sample, sequenced in a study of T-cell memory formation after mild COVID-19. TCRdb processed the 5' RACE reads anew with MiXCR; each CDR3 protein has one entry. Of a few hundred thousand distinct CDR3 sequences in the sample, approximately 19% were seen once. The specimen sequenced was PBMCs or a T cell subset sorted from them (not recorded which). These TCRs come from a man aged 18 to 29 who had mild COVID-19 (a few samples of this study predate the infection). Cell type and time point are not known. Each CDR3 is given with its conserved first and last residue. A D gene is named only where the DNA matches it firmly. A row's size may be missing; if present it is once, few, many or a size class.

D gene: NA; V gene: TRBV5-1; J gene: TRBJ1-1; clone size: few; CDR3 DNA: TGCGCCAGCAGCTGGGGGCCCTCTTGGGACACTGAAGCTTTCTTT; CDR3 protein: CASSWGPSWDTEAFF
D gene: NA; V gene: TRBV30; J gene: TRBJ2-7; clone size: NA; CDR3 DNA: TGTGCCTGGAGTGCGGTCGGCTACGAGCAGTACTTC; CDR3 protein: CAWSAVGYEQYF
D gene: NA; V gene: TRBV25-1; J gene: TRBJ1-1; clone size: NA; CDR3 DNA: TGTGCCAGCAGTGGGGGAGCCATGAACACTGAAGCTTTCTTT; CDR3 protein: CASSGGAMNTEAFF
D gene: NA; V gene: TRBV6-2/TRBV6-3; J gene: TRBJ2-7; clone size: many; CDR3 DNA: TGTGCCAGCAGTGACAGTTCCTACGAGCAGTACTTC; CDR3 protein: CASSDSSYEQYF
D gene: NA; V gene: TRBV18; J gene: TRBJ1-1; clone size: NA; CDR3 DNA: TGTGCCAGCTCATCGGACAGTGAAGCTTTCTTT; CDR3 protein: CASSSDSEAFF
D gene: NA; V gene: TRBV7-9; J gene: TRBJ2-6; clone size: few; CDR3 DNA: TGTGCCAGCAGCTTAGCGGCGTCTGGGGCCAACGTCCTGACTTTC; CDR3 protein: CASSLAASGANVLTF
D gene: NA; V gene: TRBV5-6; J gene: TRBJ2-7; clone size: few; CDR3 DNA: TGTGCCAGCAGCCGACGGGGACCCGAGCAGTACTTC; CDR3 protein: CASSRRGPEQYF
D gene: TRBD2; V gene: TRBV11-2; J gene: TRBJ2-7; clone size: NA; CDR3 DNA: TGTGCCAGCAGCTTCGGGACTAGCGGGTCCTACGAGCAGTACTTC; CDR3 protein: CASSFGTSGSYEQYF
D gene: NA; V gene: TRBV6-6; J gene: TRBJ1-5; clone size: NA; CDR3 DNA: TGTGCCAGCAGTTACTCGAGGGTAAATCAGCCCCAGCATTTT; CDR3 protein: CASSYSRVNQPQHF
D gene: TRBD1; V gene: TRBV6-5; J gene: TRBJ1-1; clone size: NA; CDR3 DNA: TGTGCCAGCAGTTACTCCCAGGGGGCGGGCACTGAAGCTTTCTTT; CDR3 protein: CASSYSQGAGTEAFF
D gene: NA; V gene: TRBV7-9; J gene: TRBJ2-3; clone size: few; CDR3 DNA: TGTGCCAGCAGCAGGGTCACAGATACGCAGTATTTT; CDR3 protein: CASSRVTDTQYF
D gene: NA; V gene: TRBV15; J gene: TRBJ1-4; clone size: few; CDR3 DNA: TGTGCCACCCGAGCCCTGACAGTTGAAAAACTGTTTTTT; CDR3 protein: CATRALTVEKLFF
D gene: TRBD1; V gene: TRBV30; J gene: TRBJ1-4; clone size: NA; CDR3 DNA: TGTGCCTGGAGTTCATGGACAGGGACTGAAAAACTGTTTTTT; CDR3 protein: CAWSSWTGTEKLFF
D gene: TRBD1; V gene: TRBV28; J gene: TRBJ1-2; clone size: NA; CDR3 DNA: TGTGCCAGCATTACAGGGGGCTCACGCTATGGCTACACCTTC; CDR3 protein: CASITGGSRYGYTF
D gene: NA; V gene: TRBV3-1; J gene: TRBJ1-6; clone size: few; CDR3 DNA: TGTGCCAGCAGCCCCGGTAATAGGGGCACAGTAAATTCACCCCTCCACTTT; CDR3 protein: CASSPGNRGTVNSPLHF
D gene: NA; V gene: TRBV7-3; J gene: TRBJ2-3; clone size: many; CDR3 DNA: TGTGCCAGCAGCTTAGGGGACGACACAGATACGCAGTATTTT; CDR3 protein: CASSLGDDTDTQYF
D gene: NA; V gene: TRBV7-2; J gene: TRBJ1-6; clone size: NA; CDR3 DNA: TGTGCCAGCAGCTTAGGGGGGCCCTATAATTCACCCCTCCACTTT; CDR3 protein: CASSLGGPYNSPLHF
D gene: TRBD2; V gene: TRBV5-1; J gene: TRBJ2-7; clone size: few; CDR3 DNA: TGCGCCAGCAGCTTCGCGGGGGTTTCCTACGAGCAGTACTTC; CDR3 protein: CASSFAGVSYEQYF
D gene: TRBD2; V gene: TRBV12-3/TRBV12-4; J gene: TRBJ2-1; clone size: NA; CDR3 DNA: TGTGCCAGCAGTTTAGGGGTCCTAGCGGTTAATGAGCAGTTCTTC; CDR3 protein: CASSLGVLAVNEQFF
D gene: TRBD2; V gene: TRBV5-1; J gene: TRBJ2-3; clone size: NA; CDR3 DNA: TGCGCCAGCAGCTTGTTAGCGGGGGCAGATACGCAGTATTTT; CDR3 protein: CASSLLAGADTQYF
D gene: NA; V gene: TRBV5-1; J gene: TRBJ2-3; clone size: many; CDR3 DNA: TGCGCCAGCAGCTTGGAGGCCACAGATACGCAGTATTTT; CDR3 protein: CASSLEATDTQYF
D gene: NA; V gene: TRBV12-3/TRBV12-4; J gene: TRBJ2-3; clone size: many; CDR3 DNA: TGTGCCACCTCCTTAATGCGGGGAGATACGCAGTATTTT; CDR3 protein: CATSLMRGDTQYF
D gene: NA; V gene: TRBV20-1; J gene: TRBJ2-2; clone size: NA; CDR3 DNA: TGCAGTGCTAGAGTGATCGGGCTATCGAACACCGGGGAGCTGTTTTTT; CDR3 protein: CSARVIGLSNTGELFF
D gene: TRBD2; V gene: TRBV6-2/TRBV6-3; J gene: TRBJ2-1; clone size: few; CDR3 DNA: TGTGCCAGCAGAGCGACTAGCGGGGGCCTATCCCCCTACAATGAGCAGTTCTTC; CDR3 protein: CASRATSGGLSPYNEQFF
D gene: TRBD1; V gene: TRBV7-6; J gene: TRBJ2-7; clone size: few; CDR3 DNA: TGTGCCAGCAGCTACAGGGGGAGCGAAACCTACGAGCAGTACTTC; CDR3 protein: CASSYRGSETYEQYF
D gene: NA; V gene: TRBV29-1; J gene: TRBJ2-3; clone size: few; CDR3 DNA: TGCAGCGTTGAAGTGCGGGAACACACAGATACGCAGTATTTT; CDR3 protein: CSVEVREHTDTQYF
D gene: TRBD2; V gene: TRBV5-1; J gene: TRBJ2-6; clone size: NA; CDR3 DNA: TGCGCCAGCAGCCCACTTGCGGGGGGGCCCTCGAGCTCTGGGGCCAACGTCCTGACTTTC; CDR3 protein: CASSPLAGGPSSSGANVLTF
D gene: NA; V gene: TRBV5-1; J gene: TRBJ2-5; clone size: many; CDR3 DNA: TGCGCCAGCAGCCATGGCAAGGTACGGGAGACCCAGTACTTC; CDR3 protein: CASSHGKVRETQYF
D gene: TRBD1; V gene: TRBV7-8; J gene: TRBJ1-5; clone size: NA; CDR3 DNA: TGTGCCAGCAGCTCACTGGGGACAGTCTATCAGCCCCAGCATTTT; CDR3 protein: CASSSLGTVYQPQHF
D gene: NA; V gene: TRBV27; J gene: TRBJ2-7; clone size: many; CDR3 DNA: TGTGCCAGCAGTTTTGACATGCCCGGCTTCTACGAGCAGTACTTC; CDR3 protein: CASSFDMPGFYEQYF
D gene: TRBD2; V gene: TRBV12-3/TRBV12-4; J gene: TRBJ2-5; clone size: NA; CDR3 DNA: TGTGCCAGCAGTTCTCCCGGGACTAGCGGGGAGACCCAGTACTTC; CDR3 protein: CASSSPGTSGETQYF
D gene: NA; V gene: TRBV7-9; J gene: TRBJ2-5; clone size: NA; CDR3 DNA: TGTGCCAGCACCTACCGGGGCCTGGAAGAGACCCAGTACTTC; CDR3 protein: CASTYRGLEETQYF
D gene: NA; V gene: TRBV3-1; J gene: TRBJ2-7; clone size: NA; CDR3 DNA: TGTGCCAGCAGCCAGACTACTAGCAGCTACGAGCAGTACTTC; CDR3 protein: CASSQTTSSYEQYF
D gene: TRBD1; V gene: TRBV5-6; J gene: TRBJ2-7; clone size: NA; CDR3 DNA: TGTGCCAGCAGCTGGGACAGCGAGCAGTACTTC; CDR3 protein: CASSWDSEQYF
D gene: TRBD2; V gene: TRBV20-1; J gene: TRBJ2-5; clone size: NA; CDR3 DNA: TGCAGTGCTAGAGAGGGTGCAGCGGGGGCCCCAGAGACCCAGTACTTC; CDR3 protein: CSAREGAAGAPETQYF
D gene: TRBD1; V gene: TRBV12-3/TRBV12-4; J gene: TRBJ1-1; clone size: few; CDR3 DNA: TGTGCCAGCAGGCTTTCGGGACAGGGTAGGAGTGAAGCTTTCTTT; CDR3 protein: CASRLSGQGRSEAFF
D gene: TRBD1; V gene: TRBV4-1; J gene: TRBJ1-5; clone size: NA; CDR3 DNA: TGCGCCAGCAGCCAGCCGACAGGGGGCATTGGTAGCAATCAGCCCCAGCATTTT; CDR3 protein: CASSQPTGGIGSNQPQHF
D gene: NA; V gene: TRBV9; J gene: TRBJ1-2; clone size: NA; CDR3 DNA: TGTGCCAGCAGCGTCGCCTCTAACTATGGCTACACCTTC; CDR3 protein: CASSVASNYGYTF
D gene: NA; V gene: TRBV7-2; J gene: TRBJ1-5; clone size: NA; CDR3 DNA: TGTGCCAGCAGCTTAGCTAGGGATCAGCCCCAGCATTTT; CDR3 protein: CASSLARDQPQHF
D gene: NA; V gene: TRBV4-2; J gene: TRBJ2-2; clone size: many; CDR3 DNA: TGTGCCAGCAGCCAAGATAGGAACCAGACGAACACCGGGGAGCTGTTTTTT; CDR3 protein: CASSQDRNQTNTGELFF
D gene: NA; V gene: TRBV7-2; J gene: TRBJ1-2; clone size: NA; CDR3 DNA: TGTGCCAGCAGCTTGCAGGGTCATGGCTACACCTTC; CDR3 protein: CASSLQGHGYTF
D gene: NA; V gene: TRBV4-3; J gene: TRBJ1-1; clone size: NA; CDR3 DNA: TGCGCCAGCAGCCAGGGGATACAGGGGAACACTGAAGCTTTCTTT; CDR3 protein: CASSQGIQGNTEAFF
D gene: NA; V gene: TRBV29-1; J gene: TRBJ1-5; clone size: many; CDR3 DNA: TGCAGCGTTGTCCACGGGGAGGGACAGCCCCAGCATTTT; CDR3 protein: CSVVHGEGQPQHF
D gene: NA; V gene: TRBV12-3/TRBV12-4; J gene: TRBJ1-6; clone size: NA; CDR3 DNA: TGTGCCAGCAGTTCCCCGAATTCACCCCTCCACTTT; CDR3 protein: CASSSPNSPLHF
D gene: NA; V gene: TRBV6-2/TRBV6-3; J gene: TRBJ2-5; clone size: NA; CDR3 DNA: TGTGCCAGCAGTTACTGGCGGATAACACAAGAGACCCAGTACTTC; CDR3 protein: CASSYWRITQETQYF
D gene: TRBD1; V gene: TRBV4-2; J gene: TRBJ2-7; clone size: many; CDR3 DNA: TGTGCCAGCAGCGTCCTTTGGGACAGGGAGAACGAGCAGTACTTC; CDR3 protein: CASSVLWDRENEQYF
D gene: NA; V gene: TRBV4-2; J gene: TRBJ2-1; clone size: NA; CDR3 DNA: TGTGCCAGCAGCCAAGGCGATAGAAACAATGAGCAGTTCTTC; CDR3 protein: CASSQGDRNNEQFF
D gene: NA; V gene: TRBV21-1; J gene: TRBJ2-5; clone size: NA; CDR3 DNA: TGTGCCAGCAGCAAAGCAAGGGGGGATGAGACCCAGTACTTC; CDR3 protein: CASSKARGDETQYF
D gene: TRBD1; V gene: TRBV2; J gene: TRBJ2-1; clone size: NA; CDR3 DNA: TGTGCCAGCAGTGAAGCGGGCAGGGGGCGGAACAATGAGCAGTTCTTC; CDR3 protein: CASSEAGRGRNNEQFF
D gene: NA; V gene: TRBV4-1; J gene: TRBJ2-7; clone size: NA; CDR3 DNA: TGCGCCAGCCGCGCCGGCGGTTACGAGCAGTACTTC; CDR3 protein: CASRAGGYEQYF
D gene: NA; V gene: TRBV7-9; J gene: TRBJ1-1; clone size: few; CDR3 DNA: TGTGCCAGCAGCTTTTCTCTGGACACTGAAGCTTTCTTT; CDR3 protein: CASSFSLDTEAFF
D gene: NA; V gene: TRBV3-1; J gene: TRBJ1-1; clone size: few; CDR3 DNA: TGTGCCAGCAGCCAAGAGGCGGAGGGAGGGACTGAAGCTTTCTTT; CDR3 protein: CASSQEAEGGTEAFF
D gene: NA; V gene: TRBV5-5; J gene: TRBJ2-5; clone size: few; CDR3 DNA: TGTGCCAGCAGCCAATTCCCGGAGGCGTCGACCCAGTACTTC; CDR3 protein: CASSQFPEASTQYF